This TCR beta chain was sequenced during a study of blood T cell repertoires in COVID-19. Study-wide context: The United States, Italy and Spain supplied acute and convalescent COVID-19 samples. From T cells, B-cell-depleted T cells, or PBMCs came the material, which was cDNA or gDNA.

The V gene end was trimmed by 0 bases and the J gene end by 6 bases; junction bases not matched to a gene: 5. Germline CDR1 reads SGDLS; CDR2 reads YYNGEE. The CDR3 runs to 15 residues. In the authors' workflow: It was from reference gene primer amplification that nucleated cell counts were estimated. This table comes from immunoSEQ multiplex PCR, and its TCRdb copy is limited to in-frame clones, with some not included. V and J calls and clone size follow that table, whereas D and trimming were derived from the DNA. This repertoire shows over 200,000 clones, roughly 90% found once; its top ten account for under 2.5%.

The sample consisted of peripheral blood. The sequence derives from a man aged 35-49 years with active or convalescent COVID-19. The chain combines TRBV9 with TRBJ2-3; 9 bases agree with TRBD2. The CDR3 nucleotides are TGTGCCAGCAGCGTAGCTTCACTAGCGGGTGATACGCAGTATTTT. It translates to CASSVASLAGDTQYF.